This entry lists 21 T cell receptor beta chains sequenced from one sample in a study of graft-versus-host responses after intestinal transplantation. Which antigens these TCRs recognize remains unknown. Method: immunoSEQ multiplex PCR; TCRdb's copy keeps in-frame clones and lacks some. The profile shows about 99,000 clones, 80% to 95% of them singletons. Sequencing was performed on unstimulated CD8+ T cells sorted from spleen or lymph node cells, taken before intestinal transplant. Receptors originate from a human donor who received an intestinal transplant.

This clone was counted once. The rearrangement uses TRBV6-5 and TRBJ2-1; 12 bases agree with TRBD2. CDR3 length: 13 amino acids. Germline lookup yields CDR1 MNHEY and CDR2 SVGAGI. The V and J ends lost 7 bases and 7 bases, in that order; junction bases with no gene match: 2. The chain's CDR3 is CASTSGGGNEQFF. CDR3 in DNA: TGTGCCAGCACTAGCGGGGGGGGGAATGAGCAGTTCTTC.

V gene TRBV2 combines with J gene TRBJ2-5, with 13 bases matching TRBD2. The CDR3 contains 15 residues. Looked up from germline, CDR1 is SNHLY and CDR2 is FYNNEI. Trimming removed 8 bases from V and 0 bases from J; junction bases left unmatched: 3. The CDR3 bases are TGTGCCAGCGGGACTAGCGGGGATTACCAAGAGACCCAGTACTTC. The encoded protein is CASGTSGDYQETQYF.

The chain uses TRBV30 and TRBJ2-3; D unresolved. The CDR3 length is 11 residues. Germline V gives CDR1 GTSNPN, CDR2 SVGIG (reference sequence). V was cut by 1 base and J by 5 bases, with 4 bases left in between. As DNA, the CDR3 is TGTGCCTGGAGTGCAAAAGATACGCAGTATTTT. Translation: CAWSAKDTQYF.

This rearrangement joins TRBV11-2 to TRBJ2-5; maybe TRBD1 (5 bases). The DNA matches TRBJ2-7 better at its end, which makes the J call doubtful. Germline loops: CDR1 SGHAT, CDR2 FQNNGV. The CDR3 totals 14 residues. In DNA, the CDR3 is TGTGCCAGCAGCTTAGACCCAGGGTTCAACGAGCAGTACTTC. Residues: CASSLDPGFNEQYF.

This CDR3 is CASSNFRDGGNSPLHF. CDR3 DNA sequence: TGTGCCAGCAGCAACTTCCGGGACGGAGGTAATTCACCCCTCCACTTT. This chain connects TRBV21-1 to TRBJ1-6. TRBV21-1 is a known pseudogene. This CDR3 has 16 residues.

This sequence joins TRBV10-1 and TRBJ1-1; D gene uncertain. The CDR3 spans 12 residues. V was cut by 5 bases and J by 6 bases, with 10 bases left in between. From germline, CDR1 is WNHNN and CDR2 SYGVQD (reference sequence). CDR3 DNA sequence: TGCGCCAGCAGTCCCGGCGGGGCTGAAGCTTTCTTT. Protein sequence: CASSPGGAEAFF.

The genes are TRBV5-5 and TRBJ2-3; 7 nucleotides match TRBD1. The CDR3 is made up of 15 amino acids. Germline V gene lookup returns CDR1 SGHKS and CDR2 YYEKEE (reference sequence). Unmatched junction bases numbered 7, after V lost 3 bases and J lost 3 bases. For the CDR3, the DNA is TGTGCCAGCAGCTGGGGACAGTCCGGGACAGATACGCAGTATTTT. Residues: CASSWGQSGTDTQYF. Drawing the rest from reference TRBV5-5 and TRBJ2-3, the complete variable domain is DAGVTQSPTHLIKTRGQQVTLRCSPISGHKSVSWYQQVLGQGPQFIFQYYEKEERGRGNFPDRFSARQFPNYSSELNVNALLLGDSALYLCASSWGQSGTDTQYFGPGTRLTVL.

Notes on this clone: Sequence at one end of the junction differs from germline and may be a read error. Other DNA sequences in the same sample also yield this CDR3. V and J are TRBV27 and TRBJ2-1; 8 bases agree with TRBD2. CDR1 and CDR2 from the germline V gene are MNHEY and SMNVEV (reference sequence). The CDR3 extends over 16 amino acids. CDR3 sequence: CASSLSSGGYYNEQFF. Here the CDR3 DNA reads TGCGCCAGCAGTTTATCGAGCGGGGGTTATTACAATGAGCAGTTCTTC.

The chain is built from TRBV7-6 and TRBJ2-1, with 8 positions matching TRBD1. Per germline, CDR1 SGHVS and CDR2 FNYEAQ. CDR3 length equals 16 residues. The V and J ends lost 4 bases and 8 bases, in that order; junction bases with no gene match: 13. CDR3 DNA: TGTGCCAGCAGCTCACCCGGACAGGGAGATCGGGATGAGCAGTTCTTC. This codes for CASSSPGQGDRDEQFF.

The chain employs TRBV7-9 and TRBJ2-7; a possible D gene is TRBD2 (6 bases). CDR3 length equals 16 residues. Trimming cost V 5 bases and J 0 bases, with 17 bases left between them. CDR1 SEHNR and CDR2 FQNEAQ come from the germline V gene (reference sequence). CDR3 in DNA: TGTGCCAGCAGCCCGCGGGACGGTCCTAGCTCCTACGAGCAGTACTTC. Its protein is CASSPRDGPSSYEQYF. The full variable domain, with the rest looked up from reference TRBV7-9 and TRBJ2-7, is DTGVSQNPRHKITKRGQNVTFRCDPISEHNRLYWYRQTLGQGPEFLTYFQNEAQLEKSRLLSDRFSAERPKGSFSTLEIQRTEQGDSAMYLCASSPRDGPSSYEQYFGPGTRLTVT.

This rearrangement joins TRBV6-6 to TRBJ1-5, with D perhaps TRBD1 (6 bases). The CDR3 has 16 amino acids. Between the trimmed V and J ends, which lost 5 bases and 10 bases, there was a span of 24 bases. Germline V lookup: CDR1 MNHNY, CDR2 SVGAGI (reference sequence). This CDR3 is CASSPLDSSNVRPQHF. For the CDR3, the DNA is TGTGCCAGCAGTCCCCTGGACAGTTCCAATGTTCGACCCCAGCATTTT.

The V and J genes are TRBV5-1 and TRBJ2-5; D call uncertain. Germline V gives CDR1 SGHRS, CDR2 YFSETQ. Trimming left V 0 bases short and J 4 bases short, with 7 bases between. The CDR3 covers 13 residues. In DNA, the CDR3 is TGCGCCAGCAGCTTGGAGGCTCTAGAGACCCAGTACTTC. Translated, it gives CASSLEALETQYF.

This clone was detected a few times. The rearrangement links TRBV7-9 to TRBJ1-5; weak D call: TRBD1 (5 bases). CDR1 SEHNR and CDR2 FQNEAQ come from the germline V gene (reference sequence). The V and J ends lost 1 base and 2 bases respectively, with 6 bases between them. This CDR3 spans 14 amino acids. The CDR3 bases are TGTGCCAGCAGCTTAGGAGGGGGCAATCAGCCCCAGCATTTT. Encoded protein: CASSLGGGNQPQHF.

This chain connects TRBV4-1 to TRBJ2-7; possibly TRBD1 or TRBD2 for D (5 bases each). The V end was cut by 5 bases, the J end by 5 bases, with 13 bases between. This CDR3 region has 13 residues. CDR1 MGHRA and CDR2 YSYEKL come from the germline V gene. The CDR3 coding sequence is TGCGCCAGCAGCGAAGCCGGGACCCACGAGCAGTACTTC. It encodes CASSEAGTHEQYF.

The chain is built from TRBV25-1 and TRBJ2-1; possible D gene TRBD1, 5 bases. The CDR3 covers 13 residues. The germline CDR1 and CDR2 sequences are MGHDK and SYGVNS. V was clipped by 4 bases and J by 6 bases, with 10 bases between them. CDR3 DNA sequence: TGTGCCAGCAGTGGCCCAGGGCCCAATGAGCAGTTCTTC. Its protein is CASSGPGPNEQFF.

V gene TRBV4-1 combines with J gene TRBJ1-2, with D maybe TRBD1 (6 bases). V lost 4 bases and J 6 bases, leaving 12 bases between the germline ends. The CDR3 extends over 13 amino acids. Germline loops: CDR1 MGHRA, CDR2 YSYEKL. The CDR3 sequence: CASSPFSGDGYTF. CDR3 nucleotides: TGCGCCAGCAGCCCTTTTTCAGGGGATGGCTACACCTTC.

The chain uses TRBV9 and TRBJ1-5; 7 positions agree with TRBD1. CDR1 SGDLS and CDR2 YYNGEE come from the germline V gene. The length of the CDR3 is 15 residues. Trimming cost V 0 bases and J 4 bases; bases outside gene matches: 4. The CDR3 loop reads CASSVAGTVNQPQHF. For the CDR3, the DNA is TGTGCCAGCAGCGTAGCTGGGACAGTAAATCAGCCCCAGCATTTT.

This clone was found once. The rearrangement uses TRBV7-9 and TRBJ2-2; 14 positions match TRBD2. Germline CDR1 reads SEHNR; CDR2 reads FQNEAQ (reference sequence). The CDR3 loop spans 18 amino acids. Trimming cost V 5 bases and J 4 bases; bases outside gene matches: 9. CDR3 protein: CASSPRLAGGKSTGELFF. For the CDR3, the DNA is TGTGCCAGCAGCCCGCGACTAGCGGGGGGGAAAAGCACCGGGGAGCTGTTTTTT.

This rearrangement joins TRBV21-1 to TRBJ2-7; the D call in the table, TRBD1, was not verified against the DNA. TRBV21-1 counts as a pseudogene. CDR3 length: 15 amino acids. CDR3: CASSNHGTGLNEQYF. CDR3 in DNA: TGTGCCAGCAGCAACCATGGGACAGGGCTCAACGAGCAGTACTTC.

The genes are TRBV7-9 and TRBJ1-1; tentative D call: TRBD1 (6 bases). CDR1 SEHNR and CDR2 FQNEAQ come from the germline V gene (reference sequence). V lost 7 bases to trimming and J lost 3 bases, with 12 bases between them. The CDR3 totals 13 residues. Here the CDR3 reads CASTGDTYTEAFF. The CDR3 DNA reads as TGTGCCAGCACAGGGGACACCTACACTGAAGCTTTCTTT.

V and J are TRBV6-6 and TRBJ1-5, with 7 bases fitting TRBD1. Germline V gene sequence: CDR1 MNHNY, CDR2 SVGAGI (reference sequence). Unmatched junction bases numbered 4, after V lost 5 bases and J lost 0 bases. The CDR3 sequence is 15 residues long. CDR3 region: CASSRDSYSNQPQHF. In nucleotides, the CDR3 is TGTGCCAGCAGTAGGGACAGTTATAGCAATCAGCCCCAGCATTTT.